This entry is about one T cell receptor beta chain. From germline, CDR1 is SGHNT and CDR2 YYREEE (reference sequence). The CDR3 consists of 16 residues. V trimming: 6 bases; J trimming: 3 bases; junction bases outside the gene matches: 9. Authors' data handling: Amplification of reference gene primers was used by the study to estimate nucleated cell counts. Libraries were prepared by immunoSEQ multiplex PCR; TCRdb keeps only in-frame clonotypes and omits some of them. That table gives V, J and clone size, and the DNA gave D and trimming. The table has about 230,000 clones, around four fifths seen once. These data belong to a study of blood T cell repertoires in COVID-19.

The sequenced material came from peripheral blood. The chain links TRBV5-4 to TRBJ2-1; 10 bases are a match to TRBD1. The sequence was obtained from a woman of 80 years or more with active or convalescent COVID-19. In nucleotides, the CDR3 is TGTGCCAGCAACCCACGAGGACAGGGGGGCTACAATGAGCAGTTCTTC. It translates to CASNPRGQGGYNEQFF. The full variable domain, its missing parts supplied by reference TRBV5-4 and TRBJ2-1, is ETGVTQSPTHLIKTRGQQVTLRCSSQSGHNTVSWYQQALGQGPQFIFQYYREEENGRGNFPPRFSGLQFPNYSSELNVNALELDDSALYLCASNPRGQGGYNEQFFGPGTRLTVL.